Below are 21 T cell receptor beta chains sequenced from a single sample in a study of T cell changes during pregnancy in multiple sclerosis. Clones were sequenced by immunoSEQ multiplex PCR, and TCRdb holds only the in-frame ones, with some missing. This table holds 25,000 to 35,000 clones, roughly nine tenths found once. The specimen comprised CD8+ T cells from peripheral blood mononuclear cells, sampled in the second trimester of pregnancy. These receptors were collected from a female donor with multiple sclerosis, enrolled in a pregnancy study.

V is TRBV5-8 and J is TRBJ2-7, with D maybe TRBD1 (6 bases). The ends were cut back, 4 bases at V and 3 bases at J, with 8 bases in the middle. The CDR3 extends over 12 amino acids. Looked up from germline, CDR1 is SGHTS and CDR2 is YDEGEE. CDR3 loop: CASSPDSYEQYF. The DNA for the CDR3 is TGTGCCAGCAGCCCGGACAGCTACGAGCAGTACTTC.

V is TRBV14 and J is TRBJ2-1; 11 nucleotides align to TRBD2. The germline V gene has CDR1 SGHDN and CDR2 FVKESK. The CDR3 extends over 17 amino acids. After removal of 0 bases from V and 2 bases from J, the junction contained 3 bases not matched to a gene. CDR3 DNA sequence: TGTGCCAGCAGCCAAGATTTAGCGGGGGGGCCCTACAATGAGCAGTTCTTC. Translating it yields CASSQDLAGGPYNEQFF.

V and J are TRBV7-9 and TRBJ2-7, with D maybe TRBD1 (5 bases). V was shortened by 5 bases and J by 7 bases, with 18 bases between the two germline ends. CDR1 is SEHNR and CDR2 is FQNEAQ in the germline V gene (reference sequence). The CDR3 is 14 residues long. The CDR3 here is CASSGRGYPREQYF. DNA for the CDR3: TGTGCCAGCAGCGGAAGGGGCTACCCTCGGGAGCAGTACTTC.

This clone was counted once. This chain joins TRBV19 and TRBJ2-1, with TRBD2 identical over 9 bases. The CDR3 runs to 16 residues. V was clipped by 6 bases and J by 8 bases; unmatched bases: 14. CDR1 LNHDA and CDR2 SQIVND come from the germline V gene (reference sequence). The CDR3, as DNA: TGTGCCAGTAGCACCCGCGGGAGGGCGTTTTTCGATGAGCAGTTCTTC. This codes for CASSTRGRAFFDEQFF.

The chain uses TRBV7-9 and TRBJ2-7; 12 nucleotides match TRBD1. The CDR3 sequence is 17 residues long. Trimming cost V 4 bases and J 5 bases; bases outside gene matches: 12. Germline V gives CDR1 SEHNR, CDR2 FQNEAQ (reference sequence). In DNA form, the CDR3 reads TGTGCCAGCAGCTACCCCTCTTGGGACAGGGGGCCCCACGAGCAGTACTTC. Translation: CASSYPSWDRGPHEQYF.

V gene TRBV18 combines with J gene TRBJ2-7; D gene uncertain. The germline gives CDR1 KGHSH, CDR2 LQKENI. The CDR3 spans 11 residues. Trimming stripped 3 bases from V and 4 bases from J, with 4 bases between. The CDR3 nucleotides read TGTGCCAGCTCACCCGGTTACGAGCAGTACTTC. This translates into CASSPGYEQYF.

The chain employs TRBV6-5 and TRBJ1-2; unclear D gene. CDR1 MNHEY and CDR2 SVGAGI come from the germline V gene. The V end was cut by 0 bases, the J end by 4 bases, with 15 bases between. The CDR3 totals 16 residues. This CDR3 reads CASSYSAGEWAYGYTF. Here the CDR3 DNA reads TGTGCCAGCAGTTACTCGGCGGGAGAATGGGCCTATGGCTACACCTTC.

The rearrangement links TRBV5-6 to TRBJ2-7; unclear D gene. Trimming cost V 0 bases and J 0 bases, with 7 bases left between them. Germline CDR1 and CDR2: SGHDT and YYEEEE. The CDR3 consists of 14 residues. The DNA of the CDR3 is TGTGCCAGCAGCTTGGCCGCGTCCTCCTACGAGCAGTACTTC. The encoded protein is CASSLAASSYEQYF. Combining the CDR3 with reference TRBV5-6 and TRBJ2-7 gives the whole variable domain DAGVTQSPTHLIKTRGQQVTLRCSPKSGHDTVSWYQQALGQGPQFIFQYYEEEERQRGNFPDRFSGHQFPNYSSELNVNALLLGDSALYLCASSLAASSYEQYFGPGTRLTVT.

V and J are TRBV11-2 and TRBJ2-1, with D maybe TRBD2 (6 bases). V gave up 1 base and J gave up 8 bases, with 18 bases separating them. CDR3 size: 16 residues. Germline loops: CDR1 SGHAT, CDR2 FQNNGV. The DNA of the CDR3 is TGTGCCAGCAGCTTAGGCGGAGGGCCGATTAGGGATGAGCAGTTCTTC. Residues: CASSLGGGPIRDEQFF.

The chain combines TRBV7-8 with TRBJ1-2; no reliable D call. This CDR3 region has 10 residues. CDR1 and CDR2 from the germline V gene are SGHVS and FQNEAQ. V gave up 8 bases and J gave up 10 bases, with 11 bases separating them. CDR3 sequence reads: CASGISDYTF. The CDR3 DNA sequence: TGTGCCAGCGGTATTAGTGACTACACCTTC.

Written as DNA, the CDR3 is TGTGCCAGCAGCTTAGTATCCCCCAGGAACACTGAAGCTTTCTTT. The encoded protein is CASSLVSPRNTEAFF. The rearrangement links TRBV11-2 to TRBJ1-1; the D is unclear. This CDR3 comprises 15 residues. Germline-derived CDR1 and CDR2 are SGHAT and FQNNGV. Trimming shortened V by 1 base and J by 1 base, and 10 bases separated the two germline ends. The whole variable domain, filled in from reference TRBV11-2 and TRBJ1-1, reads EAGVAQSPRYKIIEKRQSVAFWCNPISGHATLYWYQQILGQGPKLLIQFQNNGVVDDSQLPKDRFSAERLKGVDSTLKIQPAKLEDSAVYLCASSLVSPRNTEAFFGQGTRLTVV.

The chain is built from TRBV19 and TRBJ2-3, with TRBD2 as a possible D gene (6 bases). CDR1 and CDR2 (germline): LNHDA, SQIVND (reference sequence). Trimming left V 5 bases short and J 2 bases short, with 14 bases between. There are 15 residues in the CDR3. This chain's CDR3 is CASSSPLATTDTQYF. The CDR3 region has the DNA TGTGCCAGTAGTTCCCCACTAGCTACCACAGATACGCAGTATTTT. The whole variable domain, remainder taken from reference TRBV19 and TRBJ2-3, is DGGITQSPKYLFRKEGQNVTLSCEQNLNHDAMYWYRQDPGQGLRLIYYSQIVNDFQKGDIAEGYSVSREKKESFPLTVTSAQKNPTAFYLCASSSPLATTDTQYFGPGTRLTVL.

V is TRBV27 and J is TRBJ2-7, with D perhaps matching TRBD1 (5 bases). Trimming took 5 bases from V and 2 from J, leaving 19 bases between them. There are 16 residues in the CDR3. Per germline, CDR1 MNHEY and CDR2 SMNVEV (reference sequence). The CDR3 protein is CASSILSSTGAYEQYF. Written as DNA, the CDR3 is TGTGCCAGCAGTATCCTCAGTTCTACAGGAGCCTACGAGCAGTACTTC.

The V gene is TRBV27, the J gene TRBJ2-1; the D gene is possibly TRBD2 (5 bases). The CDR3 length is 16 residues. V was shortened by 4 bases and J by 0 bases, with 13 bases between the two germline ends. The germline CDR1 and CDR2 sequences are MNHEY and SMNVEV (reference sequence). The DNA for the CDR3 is TGTGCCAGCAGTTCGCCCCCGGGGAGCTCCTACAATGAGCAGTTCTTC. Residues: CASSSPPGSSYNEQFF.

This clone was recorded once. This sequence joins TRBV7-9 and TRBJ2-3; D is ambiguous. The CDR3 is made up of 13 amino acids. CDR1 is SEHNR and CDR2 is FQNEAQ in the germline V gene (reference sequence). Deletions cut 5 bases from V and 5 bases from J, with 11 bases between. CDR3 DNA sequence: TGTGCCAGCAGCCTCAGGTTGGAAGATACGCAGTATTTT. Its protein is CASSLRLEDTQYF.

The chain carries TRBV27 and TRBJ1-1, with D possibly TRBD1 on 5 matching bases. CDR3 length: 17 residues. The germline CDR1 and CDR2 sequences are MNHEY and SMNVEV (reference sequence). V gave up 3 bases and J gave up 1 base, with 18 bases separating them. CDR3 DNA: TGTGCCAGCAGTTTCAACGCCCCGACAGCTACGAACACTGAAGCTTTCTTT. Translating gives CASSFNAPTATNTEAFF.

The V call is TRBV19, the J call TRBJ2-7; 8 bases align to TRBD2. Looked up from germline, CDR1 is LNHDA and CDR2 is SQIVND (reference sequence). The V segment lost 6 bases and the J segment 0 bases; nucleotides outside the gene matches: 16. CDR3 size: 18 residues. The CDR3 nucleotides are TGTGCCAGTAGCCTCTCCCGGGCTAGCGGGTTCAGCTCCTACGAGCAGTACTTC. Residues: CASSLSRASGFSSYEQYF.

The CDR3 bases are TGTGCCTGGAGTCGATTTGTCCGGGGGGAAGAGACCCAGTACTTC. This gives the protein CAWSRFVRGEETQYF. This chain links TRBV30 with TRBJ2-5; 7 nucleotides align to TRBD2. The germline V gene encodes CDR1 GTSNPN and CDR2 SVGIG (reference sequence). CDR3 size: 15 residues. V lost 2 bases and J lost 3; bases outside the gene matches: 9.

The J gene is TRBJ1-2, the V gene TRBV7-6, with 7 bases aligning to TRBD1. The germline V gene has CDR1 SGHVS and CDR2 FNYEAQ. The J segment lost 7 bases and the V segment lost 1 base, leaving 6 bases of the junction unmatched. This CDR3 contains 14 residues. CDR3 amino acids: CASSLDRGMSGYTF. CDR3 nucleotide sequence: TGTGCCAGCAGCTTAGACAGGGGTATGAGTGGCTACACCTTC. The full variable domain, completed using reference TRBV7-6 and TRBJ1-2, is GAGVSQSPRYKVTKRGQDVALRCDPISGHVSLYWYRQALGQGPEFLTYFNYEAQQDKSGLPNDRFSAERPEGSISTLTIQRTEQRDSAMYRCASSLDRGMSGYTFGSGTRLTVV.

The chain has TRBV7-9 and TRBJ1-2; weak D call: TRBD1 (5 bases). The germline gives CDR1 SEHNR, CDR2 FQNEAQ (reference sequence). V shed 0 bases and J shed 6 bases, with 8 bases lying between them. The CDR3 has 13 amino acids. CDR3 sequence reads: CASSLALTDGYTF. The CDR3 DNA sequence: TGTGCCAGCAGCTTAGCGTTGACAGATGGCTACACCTTC.

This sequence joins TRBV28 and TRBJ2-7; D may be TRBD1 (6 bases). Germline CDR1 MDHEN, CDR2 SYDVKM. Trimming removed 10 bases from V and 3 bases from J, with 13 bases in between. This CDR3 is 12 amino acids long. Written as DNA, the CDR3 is TGTGCCATCCAGGGGATAGGCTACGAGCAGTACTTC. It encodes CAIQGIGYEQYF. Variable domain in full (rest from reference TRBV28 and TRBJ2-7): DVKVTQSSRYLVKRTGEKVFLECVQDMDHENMFWYRQDPGLGLRLIYFSYDVKMKEKGDIPEGYSVSREKKERFSLILESASTNQTSMYLCAIQGIGYEQYFGPGTRLTVT.